Following are 26 T cell receptor beta chains from one sample sequenced in a study of cytomegalovirus exposure and HLA in healthy donors. Generated by immunoSEQ multiplex PCR, the TCRdb table keeps only in-frame clones and is missing some. The profile covers over 200,000 clones, with around 90% appearing a single time and roughly 2% taken by the ten largest. The sequenced sample consisted of PBMCs. Receptors were obtained from a woman younger than 30 in good health and CMV-seropositive.

The chain employs TRBV7-3 and TRBJ2-1; 11 bases are shared with TRBD2. Germline V gene sequence: CDR1 SGHTA, CDR2 FQGTGA. The CDR3 contains 15 residues. Trimming cost V 5 bases and J 5 bases; bases outside gene matches: 5. The CDR3 nucleotides read TGTGCCAGCAGCCCAACGGGACTAGCGGACAATGAGCAGTTCTTC. This codes for CASSPTGLADNEQFF.

DNA for the CDR3: TGTGCCAGCTCACCCAGCGGGAGGAACACTGAAGCTTTCTTT. Translating it yields CASSPSGRNTEAFF. This chain uses TRBV18 with TRBJ1-1; no reliable D call. There are 14 residues in the CDR3. Germline values: CDR1 KGHSH, CDR2 LQKENI. The V gene lost 3 bases and the J gene lost 1 base, with 9 bases spanning the gap.

V and J are TRBV2 and TRBJ2-1; the D is unclear. Germline CDR1 SNHLY, CDR2 FYNNEI. The CDR3 totals 13 residues. The V end lost 3 bases, the J end lost 8 bases, and 11 bases lay between the germline ends. This CDR3 is CASSDTVTDEQFF. The CDR3 DNA is TGTGCCAGCAGTGATACGGTCACGGATGAGCAGTTCTTC.

This clone was detected a few times. The rearrangement uses TRBV4-1 and TRBJ1-1; TRBD1 matches at 7 bases. Germline values: CDR1 MGHRA, CDR2 YSYEKL. The V segment lost 2 bases and the J segment 7 bases; nucleotides outside the gene matches: 4. This CDR3 is built from 13 residues. The CDR3 region is CASSQTGQLEAFF. The CDR3 region has the DNA TGCGCCAGCAGCCAAACGGGACAGCTTGAAGCTTTCTTT.

The table lists this clone with a count of one. This rearrangement joins TRBV6-6 to TRBJ1-1; TRBD1 matches 7 bases. The CDR3 runs 15 residues. Unmatched junction bases numbered 9, after V lost 4 bases and J lost 4 bases. Germline V gene lookup returns CDR1 MNHNY and CDR2 SVGAGI (reference sequence). CDR3 nucleotides: TGTGCCAGCAGTTCCCTGGAGGGGGCTTTCACTGAAGCTTTCTTT. Encoded protein: CASSSLEGAFTEAFF.

The chain recombines TRBV29-1 with TRBJ1-1; no firm D call. The ends were cut back, 6 bases at V and 1 base at J, with 15 bases in the middle. The CDR3 sequence is 14 residues long. Germline V gene lookup returns CDR1 SQVTM and CDR2 ANQGSEA. The CDR3 spells CSVRGSPRNTEAFF. The CDR3 bases are TGCAGCGTCAGAGGTTCACCCCGGAACACTGAAGCTTTCTTT.

This rearrangement joins TRBV2 to TRBJ2-5; D gene ambiguous. Trimming cost V 3 bases and J 2 bases, with 10 bases left between them. Germline-derived CDR1 and CDR2 are SNHLY and FYNNEI. The CDR3 totals 14 residues. CDR3: CASSDSLIQETQYF. As DNA, the CDR3 is TGTGCCAGCAGTGACAGTTTGATTCAAGAGACCCAGTACTTC.

The chain is built from TRBV2 and TRBJ2-1, with TRBD2 as a possible D gene (6 bases). Germline V gene sequence: CDR1 SNHLY, CDR2 FYNNEI. The V end was cut by 1 base, the J end by 3 bases, with 16 bases between. The CDR3 spans 17 residues. The CDR3 coding sequence is TGTGCCAGCAGTGAAGAATGGGACTTTCTAAACTACAATGAGCAGTTCTTC. Translation: CASSEEWDFLNYNEQFF.

The chain carries TRBV5-1 and TRBJ1-2, with TRBD1 matching 9 bases. This CDR3 contains 15 residues. The J segment lost 3 bases and the V segment lost 3 bases, leaving 6 bases of the junction unmatched. CDR1 and CDR2 (germline): SGHRS, YFSETQ. This chain's CDR3 is CASSSYRGQDYGYTF. The CDR3 nucleotides are TGCGCCAGCAGCTCGTACAGGGGGCAAGACTATGGCTACACCTTC.

CDR3 nucleotide sequence: TGTGCCAGCAGCTTGGTCGGGGATGTGTTCGAGCAGTACTTC. This gives the protein CASSLVGDVFEQYF. The gene calls are TRBV5-4 and TRBJ2-7; tentatively, D is TRBD2 (5 bases). The CDR3 is 14 amino acids. Trimming pared 0 bases from V and 6 bases from J, leaving 13 bases between. The V gene's germline CDR1 is SGHNT and CDR2 YYREEE (reference sequence).

V gene TRBV9 combines with J gene TRBJ2-2, with D possibly TRBD2 on 5 matching bases. Germline-derived CDR1 and CDR2 are SGDLS and YYNGEE. The ends were cut back, 0 bases at V and 1 base at J, with 7 bases in the middle. The CDR3 covers 15 residues. CDR3: CASSVAGGNTGELFF. DNA of the CDR3: TGTGCCAGCAGCGTAGCTGGAGGGAACACCGGGGAGCTGTTTTTT.

V is TRBV11-3 and J is TRBJ2-1, with D perhaps matching TRBD2 (6 bases). The CDR3 runs to 15 residues. Germline assignment: CDR1 SGHNT and CDR2 YENEEA. The V and J ends lost 0 bases and 6 bases respectively, with 12 bases between them. The CDR3 coding sequence is TGTGCCAGCAGCTTAGATGGGCTAGCGATCAATGAGCAGTTCTTC. Protein: CASSLDGLAINEQFF.

This chain uses TRBV9 with TRBJ2-7, with TRBD2 as a possible D gene (5 bases). V was trimmed by 4 bases and J by 5 bases, leaving 19 bases between them. The CDR3 loop spans 15 amino acids. Germline values: CDR1 SGDLS, CDR2 YYNGEE. This chain's CDR3 is CASSPRSGRAHEQYF. In nucleotides, the CDR3 is TGTGCCAGCAGCCCGAGGAGCGGTCGGGCCCACGAGCAGTACTTC.

This rearrangement joins TRBV19 to TRBJ1-2; the D gene is possibly TRBD1 (6 bases). Germline loops: CDR1 LNHDA, CDR2 SQIVND (reference sequence). The CDR3 totals 14 residues. V lost 6 bases and J lost 6, with 17 bases in between. The CDR3 DNA sequence: TGTGCCAGTAGCCCCGGGGGGGGCCTCCATGGCTACACCTTC. Encoded protein: CASSPGGGLHGYTF.

The V call is TRBV30, the J call TRBJ1-5, with a possible D match to TRBD1 (5 bases). V was trimmed by 7 bases and J by 2 bases, leaving 9 bases between them. Germline V gene lookup returns CDR1 GTSNPN and CDR2 SVGIG (reference sequence). This CDR3 has 12 amino acids. In DNA, the CDR3 is TGTGCCTACGGGGGGGGCAATCAGCCCCAGCATTTT. Translated, it gives CAYGGGNQPQHF.

The J gene is TRBJ2-5, the V gene TRBV19; perhaps TRBD2 as D (6 bases). Trimming took off 6 bases at V and 5 bases at J, with 13 bases between the two ends. The CDR3 loop spans 13 amino acids. Germline V CDR1 and CDR2: LNHDA, SQIVND (reference sequence). The CDR3 DNA is TGTGCCAGTAGGGGGACGGCGGGGGAGACCCAGTACTTC. It is translated as CASRGTAGETQYF.

The J gene is TRBJ2-1, the V gene TRBV5-6; 13 bases are a match to TRBD2. The CDR3 is 17 residues long. Germline-derived CDR1 and CDR2 are SGHDT and YYEEEE. V lost 3 bases to trimming and J lost 10 bases; unmatched junction nucleotides: 13. DNA for the CDR3: TGTGCCAGCAGCTGGACTCCGGGACTAGCGGGATCAAGAGAGCAGTTCTTC. Translated, it gives CASSWTPGLAGSREQFF.

The chain joins TRBV9 to TRBJ2-1; TRBD2 aligns across 8 bases. The CDR3 totals 15 residues. The V gene's germline CDR1 is SGDLS and CDR2 YYNGEE. J was trimmed by 2 bases and V by 6 bases; bases with no gene match: 7. CDR3 coding DNA: TGTGCCAGCACCGAAGCGGGAGCTACCTACAATGAGCAGTTCTTC. This gives the protein CASTEAGATYNEQFF.

This clone has a single count. The rearrangement uses TRBV27 and TRBJ2-5; 7 nucleotides match TRBD1. V lost 6 bases to trimming and J lost 0 bases; unmatched junction nucleotides: 13. Germline V gene sequence: CDR1 MNHEY, CDR2 SMNVEV (reference sequence). The CDR3 totals 17 residues. CDR3 nucleotide sequence: TGTGCCAGCAGACCCGATTACCGGGACAGATACCAAGAGACCCAGTACTTC. It specifies CASRPDYRDRYQETQYF.

The chain recombines TRBV13 with TRBJ1-1; 10 bases fit TRBD1. V lost 9 bases to trimming and J lost 0 bases; unmatched junction nucleotides: 13. Germline V gene sequence: CDR1 PRHDT, CDR2 FYEKMQ (reference sequence). The CDR3 runs 17 residues. For the CDR3, the DNA is TGTGCCAGTTCCGGGTTCAGGGACAGGGGTGTGAACACTGAAGCTTTCTTT. This encodes CASSGFRDRGVNTEAFF. The full variable domain, completed using reference TRBV13 and TRBJ1-1, is AAGVIQSPRHLIKEKRETATLKCYPIPRHDTVYWYQQGPGQDPQFLISFYEKMQSDKGSIPDRFSAQQFSDYHSELNMSSLELGDSALYFCASSGFRDRGVNTEAFFGQGTRLTVV.

The chain carries TRBV9 and TRBJ2-1; D is possibly TRBD1 (5 bases). This CDR3 is built from 12 residues. Germline CDR1 is SGDLS and CDR2 is YYNGEE. V lost 10 bases and J lost 8, with 16 bases in between. The CDR3 DNA sequence: TGTGCCTTCCCACCTTCAGGGCATGAGCAGTTCTTC. The encoded protein is CAFPPSGHEQFF.

The chain recombines TRBV5-1 with TRBJ1-5, with no clear D. Between the trimmed V and J ends, which lost 3 bases and 2 bases, there was a span of 9 bases. Germline V CDR1 and CDR2: SGHRS, YFSETQ. The CDR3 loop spans 14 amino acids. The CDR3 DNA sequence: TGCGCCAGCAGCTCCGGGGAACGCAATCAGCCCCAGCATTTT. Translating it yields CASSSGERNQPQHF.

This sequence joins TRBV4-1 and TRBJ1-5; D gene unclear. Germline V gene sequence: CDR1 MGHRA, CDR2 YSYEKL. V was shortened by 0 bases and J by 4 bases, with 13 bases between the two germline ends. The CDR3 loop spans 16 amino acids. The CDR3 loop reads CASSQDQVPGNQPQHF. The CDR3 DNA reads as TGCGCCAGCAGCCAAGACCAGGTGCCAGGTAATCAGCCCCAGCATTTT.

The chain couples TRBV6-5 to TRBJ2-7; TRBD2 matches 11 bases. Germline trimming cut 11 bases from V and 0 bases from J; bases unmatched to any gene: 3. CDR3 length equals 13 residues. Looked up from germline, CDR1 is MNHEY and CDR2 is SVGAGI. CDR3 DNA sequence: TGTGCCGCTAGCGGGAGGCCCTCCTACGAGCAGTACTTC. As protein: CAASGRPSYEQYF.

The V gene is TRBV7-9, the J gene TRBJ2-7; 8 bases match TRBD1. V trimming: 1 base; J trimming: 0 bases; junction bases outside the gene matches: 2. The CDR3 runs to 15 residues. The germline V gene has CDR1 SEHNR and CDR2 FQNEAQ (reference sequence). CDR3 protein: CASSLVGTGSYEQYF. The DNA of the CDR3 is TGTGCCAGCAGCTTAGTTGGGACAGGCTCCTACGAGCAGTACTTC.

The chain is built from TRBV25-1 and TRBJ2-7; 8 positions agree with TRBD2. Trimming took 4 bases from V and 0 from J; bases not matched to a gene: 2. The CDR3 loop spans 14 amino acids. The germline V gene encodes CDR1 MGHDK and CDR2 SYGVNS. The chain's CDR3 is CASSGSGSSYEQYF. CDR3 nucleotides: TGTGCCAGCAGTGGGAGCGGGAGCTCCTACGAGCAGTACTTC.